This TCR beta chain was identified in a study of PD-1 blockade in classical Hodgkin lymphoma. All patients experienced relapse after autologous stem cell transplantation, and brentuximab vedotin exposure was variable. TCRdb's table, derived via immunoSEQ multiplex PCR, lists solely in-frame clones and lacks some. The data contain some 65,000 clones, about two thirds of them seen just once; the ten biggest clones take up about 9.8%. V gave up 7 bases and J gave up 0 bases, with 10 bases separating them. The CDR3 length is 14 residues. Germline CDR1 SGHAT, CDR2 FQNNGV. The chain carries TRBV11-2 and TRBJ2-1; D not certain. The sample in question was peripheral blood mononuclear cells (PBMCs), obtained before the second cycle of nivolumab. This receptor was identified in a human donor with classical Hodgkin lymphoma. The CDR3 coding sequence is TGTGCCAGCACGGTCAGAGACTCCTACAATGAGCAGTTCTTC. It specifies CASTVRDSYNEQFF.